The T cell receptor (beta chain) under discussion was sequenced for a study of T cell repertoires in cytomegalovirus infection. Across the study: It can be stated that public TCR beta signatures indicated CMV infection as well as a matching HLA type.

Study outcomes and limitations: The ex vivo response showed dominance by HLA-C-restricted CMV-specific TCR beta clonotypes.

As for this clonotype: Its antigen is unidentified.

TCRdb fed the reads into MiXCR, producing one record per CDR3 protein. This table has about 360,000 distinct CDR3 sequences, about 35% appearing once. Sequenced material: cultured PBMCs, taken from culture after CMV antigen stimulation. This sequence was found in a human donor in good health (CMV status not recorded). Some clones in this sample may be carry-over from other donors' samples.

CDR3 loop: CASSLVPGENQPQHF. CDR3 nucleotide sequence: TGCGCCAGCAGCTTGGTGCCAGGGGAGAATCAGCCCCAGCATTTT. The chain combines TRBV5-1 with TRBJ1-5; D is perhaps TRBD1 (6 bases). The germline CDR1 and CDR2 sequences are SGHRS and YFSETQ. This CDR3 region has 15 residues. Trimming removed 0 bases from V and 4 bases from J, with 11 bases in between.